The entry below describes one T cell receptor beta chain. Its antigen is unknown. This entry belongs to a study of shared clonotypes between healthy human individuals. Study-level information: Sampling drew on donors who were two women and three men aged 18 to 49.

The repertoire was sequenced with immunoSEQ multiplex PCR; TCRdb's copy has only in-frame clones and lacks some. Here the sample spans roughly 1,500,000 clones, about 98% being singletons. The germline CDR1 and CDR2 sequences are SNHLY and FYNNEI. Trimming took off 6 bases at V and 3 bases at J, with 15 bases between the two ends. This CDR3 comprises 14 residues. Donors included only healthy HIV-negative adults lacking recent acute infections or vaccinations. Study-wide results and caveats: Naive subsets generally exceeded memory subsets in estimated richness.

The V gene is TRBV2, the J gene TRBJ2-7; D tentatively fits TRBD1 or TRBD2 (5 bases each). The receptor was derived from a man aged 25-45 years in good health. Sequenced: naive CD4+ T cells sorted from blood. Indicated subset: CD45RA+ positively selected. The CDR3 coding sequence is TGTGCCAGCAGCGGGACCTGGTCGAGCTACGAGCAGTACTTC. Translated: CASSGTWSSYEQYF.